This is a list of T cell receptor beta chains from one sample in a study of OX40 agonist ivuxolimab in advanced cancers. Here immunoSEQ multiplex PCR was the method, and the copy in TCRdb shows in-frame clones only, minus some. The table shows some 61,000 clones, with 90% occurring only once. The source material was CD4+ or CD8+ T cells sorted from blood, sampled in a trial of the OX40 agonist ivuxolimab. Source of these receptors: an adult with an advanced solid tumor such as melanoma, head and neck, liver or kidney cancer. The CDR3 runs from the conserved cysteine through the conserved F or W. D genes are given only for firm matches. Expanded clones get a size class; other rows say once, few or many, or leave the size out.

v_gene	d_gene	j_gene	abundance	CDR3nt	CDR3aa
TRBV4-1	-	TRBJ1-5	-	TGCGCCAGCAGCCAAGGTCGGAACAATCAGCCCCAGCATTTT	CASSQGRNNQPQHF
TRBV7-3	TRBD2	TRBJ2-5	-	TGTGCCAGCAGCTTAGGACTAGCGGGAGGGAAAGAGACCCAGTACTTC	CASSLGLAGGKETQYF
TRBV2	-	TRBJ2-7	-	TGTGCCAGCATGAAGGGTTCGGGGTTTACCTACGAGCAGTACTTC	CASMKGSGFTYEQYF
TRBV28	-	TRBJ1-3	-	TGTGCCAGCACCCGGGGGGGGACCCGGGGAGGAAACACCATATATTTT	CASTRGGTRGGNTIYF
TRBV7-2	-	TRBJ1-5	few	TGTGCCAGCAGCTTAGATGGTGGCAAGCATCAGCCCCAGCATTTT	CASSLDGGKHQPQHF
TRBV5-1	-	TRBJ2-1	once	TGCGCCAGCAGCTTGGTTCAGGGCAATGAGCAGTTCTTC	CASSLVQGNEQFF
TRBV2	TRBD2	TRBJ2-1	-	TGTGCCAGCAACCTACTAGCGGGTGTCGATGAGCAGTTCTTC	CASNLLAGVDEQFF
TRBV2	TRBD1	TRBJ2-3	-	TGTGCCAGCAGTTTAGGACAGGGCACAGATACGCAGTATTTT	CASSLGQGTDTQYF
TRBV7-9	TRBD1	TRBJ1-2	-	TGTGCCAGCAGCCCACAGGGGAGCTATGGCTACACCTTC	CASSPQGSYGYTF
TRBV7-6	TRBD2	TRBJ2-1	-	TGTGCCAGCAGCCGAACTAGCGGGAGGGTGGATGAGCAGTTCTTC	CASSRTSGRVDEQFF
TRBV19	-	TRBJ2-6	-	TGTGCCAGTAGTATTGGCGGTTCTGGGGCCAACGTCCTGACTTTC	CASSIGGSGANVLTF
TRBV27	-	TRBJ1-3	-	TGTGCCAGCAGTCCCGGGACGGGGGGACACACCATATATTTT	CASSPGTGGHTIYF
TRBV13	TRBD1	TRBJ2-7	-	TGTGCCAGCAGCTCCGTAGACCGGGACAGGCGTTACGAGCAGTACTTC	CASSSVDRDRRYEQYF
TRBV6-1	-	TRBJ2-4	-	TGTGCCAGCAGTGAACCCCCACAGGGTTTAGCCAAAAACATTCAGTACTTC	CASSEPPQGLAKNIQYF
TRBV28	TRBD1	TRBJ1-5	-	TGTGCCAGCAGTTTGAGGGGGCATGGCAATCAGCCCCAGCATTTT	CASSLRGHGNQPQHF
TRBV5-5	-	TRBJ1-5	-	TGTGCCAGTTCAGGTTTCAATCAGCCCCAGCATTTT	CASSGFNQPQHF
TRBV10-1	-	TRBJ2-5	-	TGCGCCAGCAGTGAGTCGGTGCCCGGGACCCAGTACTTC	CASSESVPGTQYF
TRBV6-1	TRBD1	TRBJ2-5	-	TGTGCCAGCAGTGGTAGAGGACAGGGTTTCACAGAGACCCAGTACTTC	CASSGRGQGFTETQYF
TRBV21-1	-	TRBJ1-1	-	TGTGCCAGCAGCAAGGGGACAGGGGCCACTGAAGCTTTCTTT	CASSKGTGATEAFF
TRBV2	-	TRBJ2-1	-	TGTGCCAGCACCCCAACGGCTTTAAACAATGAGCAGTTCTTC	CASTPTALNNEQFF
TRBV11-2	TRBD1	TRBJ1-2	-	TGTGCCAGCAGCTTAATAGGGGGCCGGACTTCCTTC	CASSLIGGRTSF
TRBV7-7	TRBD2	TRBJ2-7	-	TGTGCTAGCAGCCTAGGACTAGCGGGGGTCAGCGAGCAGTACTTC	CASSLGLAGVSEQYF
TRBV19	-	TRBJ1-4	-	TGTGCCAGTAGTATTCCGGGTGCAACTAATGAAAAACTGTTTTTT	CASSIPGATNEKLFF
TRBV19	-	TRBJ1-3	-	TGTGCCAGTAACACTGGGGGTTCTCTCGGAAACACCATATATTTT	CASNTGGSLGNTIYF
TRBV19	-	TRBJ1-1	-	TGTGCCAGTAGTATACCAGAGAACACTGAAGCTTTCTTT	CASSIPENTEAFF
TRBV11-3	-	TRBJ1-1	-	TGTGCCAGCAGCTTGTCCCCGAACACTGAAGCTTTCTTT	CASSLSPNTEAFF
TRBV5-1	-	TRBJ1-1	-	TGCGCCAGCAGCCCTCTCCTCTTTGGGCCCCACACTGAAGCTTTCTTT	CASSPLLFGPHTEAFF
TRBV5-1	TRBD1	TRBJ1-1	-	TGCGCCAGCAGCCCGGACAGGGGGCGCGAAGCTTTCTTT	CASSPDRGREAFF
TRBV18	TRBD1	TRBJ2-3	-	TGTGCCAGCTCACCCAAACGACAGGGGGCGGGAGATACGCAGTATTTT	CASSPKRQGAGDTQYF
TRBV4-2	TRBD1	TRBJ2-2	once	TGTGCCAGCAGCCAGGACAGGGGGCGGGGGACCGCCGGGGAGCTGTTTTTT	CASSQDRGRGTAGELFF
TRBV18	-	TRBJ2-5	few	TGTGCCAGCTCACCAATGCCGGGGGCTACCCAAGAGACCCAGTACTTC	CASSPMPGATQETQYF
TRBV30	-	TRBJ2-7	-	TGTGCCTGGAGTCCCTTGGGACGGGGTGGCGAGCAGTACTTC	CAWSPLGRGGEQYF
TRBV10-2	-	TRBJ1-1	-	TGCGCCAGCAGTGAGTCCGTGCAGGACACTGAAGCTTTCTTT	CASSESVQDTEAFF
TRBV7-9	-	TRBJ2-4	few	TGTGCCAGCAGCCAAGGGGCAGGGCTAGCCAAAAACATTCAGTACTTC	CASSQGAGLAKNIQYF
TRBV4-1	-	TRBJ2-3	-	TGCGCCAGCAGCCAAGCACTAGGCGCGCAGTATTTT	CASSQALGAQYF
TRBV11-3	-	TRBJ2-5	-	TGTGCCAGCAGCTCTCCCCAGTTTCAAGAGACCCAGTACTTC	CASSSPQFQETQYF
TRBV6-5	-	TRBJ2-7	few	TGTGCCAGCAGTCTAAATGGGGGGGTACAGGGGAAGCAGTACTTC	CASSLNGGVQGKQYF
TRBV4-2	TRBD1	TRBJ1-1	-	TGTGCCAGCAGCGACGAGGGACAGGGTTCCGGAGCTTTCTTT	CASSDEGQGSGAFF
TRBV9	TRBD1	TRBJ1-2	-	TGTGCCAGCAGCACCCCGACAGGGAGCTACACCTTC	CASSTPTGSYTF
TRBV29-1	-	TRBJ2-2	-	TGCAGCGGATCCGGGACTTTGAACACCGGGGAGCTGTTTTTT	CSGSGTLNTGELFF
TRBV5-1	TRBD1	TRBJ2-2	-	TGCGCCAGCAGGCGACAGGGGGGAGAAACCGGGGAGCTGTTTTTT	CASRRQGGETGELFF
TRBV6-4	-	TRBJ1-4	-	TGTGCCAGCAGTGCCTACGGGGGTAATGAAAAACTGTTTTTT	CASSAYGGNEKLFF
TRBV7-3	-	TRBJ1-6	once	TGTGCCAGCAGCTTAACGGGCGTTACCACCCCCCTCCACTTT	CASSLTGVTTPLHF
TRBV27	TRBD1	TRBJ2-5	once	TGTGCCAGCAGTCCTGGGACAGCCCTAGGGGCCCAGTACTTC	CASSPGTALGAQYF
TRBV2	-	TRBJ2-7	-	TGTGCCAGCACCAGAGCGAACTCCTACGAGCAGTACTTC	CASTRANSYEQYF
TRBV5-6	-	TRBJ1-4	-	TGTGCCAGCAGCTTGTGGGGGTTAGCGGGTAATGAAAAACTGTTTTTT	CASSLWGLAGNEKLFF
TRBV7-3	-	TRBJ2-1	-	TGTGCCAGCCGGGGGGCTACGGGCAATGAGCAGTTCTTC	CASRGATGNEQFF